This T cell receptor beta chain was recorded in a study of neurological immune-mediated disorders. Findings and caveats of the study: The expanded clones of different subjects shared no CDR3 amino acid sequences (suggesting private repertoires in all groups).

V trimming: 7 bases; J trimming: 7 bases; junction bases outside the gene matches: 10. This CDR3 contains 13 residues. Germline V gene sequence: CDR1 DFQATT, CDR2 SNEGSKA (reference sequence). The cDNA was synthesized by 5'RACE incorporating 10-nucleotide random UMIs. Every sequencing run produced over 180 million TCR-beta sequences that came from 15-18 subjects. In TCRdb, the 5' RACE reads were re-called with MiXCR into one record per CDR3 protein. This repertoire shows under 50,000 distinct CDR3 sequences, 11% found once; its top ten account for 3.5% to 4%. This clonotype was recorded at least ten times. Antigen: not known.

This sequence joins TRBV20-1 and TRBJ2-3, with 8 bases aligning to TRBD2. The sample taken for sequencing was CD4+ T cells from blood. The TCR originated in a woman in her twenties or thirties with HTLV-1-associated myelopathy (HAM/TSP). In DNA form, the CDR3 reads TGCAGTGGCTCCGGGACTAGATTGAATACGCAGTATTTT. It yields the protein CSGSGTRLNTQYF.